This T cell receptor (beta chain) was found in a study of prognosis after radiotherapy for stage I lung cancer. This clonotype was counted ten times or more. Starting from genomic DNA, TCR beta CDR3 was amplified through two-round multiplex PCR. Primers were specific to each TRBV and TRBJ gene in first-round PCR. TCRdb processed the multiplex PCR reads anew with MiXCR; each CDR3 protein has one entry. The data show over 30,000 distinct CDR3 sequences, approximately 25% seen once. The length of the CDR3 is 13 residues. The V gene lost 4 bases and the J gene lost 5 bases, with 8 bases spanning the gap. CDR1 and CDR2 (germline): MNHEY, SVGEGT.

This sequence was found in a donor aged 50 or older with non-small cell lung cancer. This chain joins TRBV6-2 or TRBV6-3 and TRBJ2-2, with D unresolved. The sequenced sample was PBMCs, obtained before or after stereotactic body radiation therapy (not recorded which). The CDR3 here is CASSSRSTGELFF. CDR3 coding DNA: TGTGCCAGCAGTTCGCGGAGTACCGGGGAGCTGTTTTTT.